This paragraph reports one T cell receptor (beta chain). Its matching antigen is unknown. Noted time point: week 3, after first cycle of checkpoint inhibitor. No patient had earlier systemic cancer treatment, concurrent immunosuppressants, or another active cancer. Only in-frame clones appear in the TCRdb table, and some are missing; sequencing was by immunoSEQ multiplex PCR. The profile shows about 15,000 clones, 87% of them singletons. The CDR3 is made up of 12 amino acids. The V gene's germline CDR1 is GTSNPN and CDR2 SVGIG (reference sequence). This sample was included in a study of blood T cell dynamics during melanoma immunotherapy. Study-wide background: Metastatic melanoma patients received first-line pembrolizumab or nivolumab plus ipilimumab.

General observations from the study: It remained unknown if the driving T cell clones were melanoma-specific.

V usage is TRBV30 and J usage is TRBJ2-2; 9 bases map to TRBD2. Sequencing was performed on blood, taken from a patient treated with checkpoint blockade. The sequence derives from a human donor with melanoma. For the CDR3, the DNA is TGTGTGTGCGGGAGGGCCGGCGGGGAGCTGTTTTTT. Translated: CVCGRAGGELFF.